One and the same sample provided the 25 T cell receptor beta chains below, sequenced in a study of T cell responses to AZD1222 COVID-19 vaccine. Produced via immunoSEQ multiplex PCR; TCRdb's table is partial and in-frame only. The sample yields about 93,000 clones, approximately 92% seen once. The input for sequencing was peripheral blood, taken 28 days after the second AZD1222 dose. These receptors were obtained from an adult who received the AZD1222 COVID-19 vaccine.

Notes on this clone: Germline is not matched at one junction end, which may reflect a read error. In DNA form, the CDR3 reads TGCGCCAGCAGCTGGAGGCCTAGCGGGACCTCCGACGAGCAGTACTTC. This sequence encodes CASSWRPSGTSDEQYF. The V gene is TRBV5-1, the J gene TRBJ2-7; 9 bases map to TRBD2. The CDR3 contains 16 residues. Germline V lookup: CDR1 SGHRS, CDR2 YFSETQ.

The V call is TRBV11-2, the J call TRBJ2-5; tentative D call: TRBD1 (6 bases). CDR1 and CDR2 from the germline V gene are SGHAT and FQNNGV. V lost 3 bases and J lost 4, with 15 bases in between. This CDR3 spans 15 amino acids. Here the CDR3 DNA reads TGTGCCAGCAGCTTTATTCGACAGGTTGGAGAGACCCAGTACTTC. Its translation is CASSFIRQVGETQYF.

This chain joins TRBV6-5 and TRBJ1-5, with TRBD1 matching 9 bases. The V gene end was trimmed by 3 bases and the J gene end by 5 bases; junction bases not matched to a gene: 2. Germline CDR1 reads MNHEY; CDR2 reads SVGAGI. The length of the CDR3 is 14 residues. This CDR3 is CASSYGTGYQPQHF. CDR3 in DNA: TGTGCCAGCAGTTATGGGACAGGGTATCAGCCCCAGCATTTT.

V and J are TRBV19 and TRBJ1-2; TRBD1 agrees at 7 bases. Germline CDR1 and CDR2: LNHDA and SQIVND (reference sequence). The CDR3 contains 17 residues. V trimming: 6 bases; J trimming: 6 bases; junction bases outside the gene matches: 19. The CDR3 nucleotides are TGTGCCAGTAGACTCCTGAGGACAGGAAAACTCTCGGATGGCTACACCTTC. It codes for CASRLLRTGKLSDGYTF.

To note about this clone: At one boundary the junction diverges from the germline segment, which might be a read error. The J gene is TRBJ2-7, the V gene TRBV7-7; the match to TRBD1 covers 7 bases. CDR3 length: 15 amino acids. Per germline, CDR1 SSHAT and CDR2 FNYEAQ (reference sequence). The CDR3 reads CASSTIQGFRYEQYF. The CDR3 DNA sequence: TGTGCTAGCAGCACCATACAGGGGTTCCGCTACGAGCAGTACTTC. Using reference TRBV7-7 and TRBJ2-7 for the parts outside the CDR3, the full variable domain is GAGVSQSPRYKVTKRGQDVTLRCDPISSHATLYWYQQALGQGPEFLTYFNYEAQPDKSGLPSDRFSAERPEGSISTLTIQRTEQRDSAMYRCASSTIQGFRYEQYFGPGTRLTVT.

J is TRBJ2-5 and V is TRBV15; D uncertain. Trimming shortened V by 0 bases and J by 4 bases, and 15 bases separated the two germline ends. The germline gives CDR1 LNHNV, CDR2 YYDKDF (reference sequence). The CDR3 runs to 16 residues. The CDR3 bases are TGTGCCACCAGCAGAGAGGGCGCAGGTAACCTAGAGACCCAGTACTTC. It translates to CATSREGAGNLETQYF.

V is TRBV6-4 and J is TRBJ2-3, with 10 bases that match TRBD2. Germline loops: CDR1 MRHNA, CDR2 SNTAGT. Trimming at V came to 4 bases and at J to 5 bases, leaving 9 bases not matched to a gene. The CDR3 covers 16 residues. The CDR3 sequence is CASSALAGGGEDTQYF. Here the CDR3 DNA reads TGTGCCAGCAGTGCTTTAGCGGGGGGCGGGGAAGATACGCAGTATTTT.

The CDR3 DNA follows: TGTGCCAGCAGCCACCTGACTAGCGGGAGTAGATCCTACAATGAGCAGTTCTTC. This sequence encodes CASSHLTSGSRSYNEQFF. The chain uses TRBV4-2 and TRBJ2-1; TRBD2 matches 12 bases. The CDR3 runs 18 residues. The ends lost 3 bases at V and 1 base at J; junction bases unmatched: 7. Germline CDR1 LGHNA, CDR2 YNFKEQ.

In DNA, the CDR3 is TGTGCCAGCAGTTTATCGGGGTACGGCACTGAAGCTTTCTTT. It yields the protein CASSLSGYGTEAFF. The gene calls are TRBV27 and TRBJ1-1; D ambiguous. The CDR3 extends over 14 amino acids. Trimming shortened V by 0 bases and J by 4 bases, and 9 bases separated the two germline ends. CDR1 and CDR2 from the germline V gene are MNHEY and SMNVEV (reference sequence).

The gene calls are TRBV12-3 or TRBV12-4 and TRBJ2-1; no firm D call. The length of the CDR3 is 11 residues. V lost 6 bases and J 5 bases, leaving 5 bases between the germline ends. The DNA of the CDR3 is TGTGCCAGCAGCACCGACAATGAGCAGTTCTTC. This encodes CASSTDNEQFF.

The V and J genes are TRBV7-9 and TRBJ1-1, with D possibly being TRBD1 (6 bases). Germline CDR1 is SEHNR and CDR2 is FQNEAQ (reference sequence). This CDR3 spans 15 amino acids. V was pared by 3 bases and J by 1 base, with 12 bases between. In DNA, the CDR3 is TGTGCCAGCAGCTTCGGGCCGACAGGGAACACTGAAGCTTTCTTT. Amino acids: CASSFGPTGNTEAFF.

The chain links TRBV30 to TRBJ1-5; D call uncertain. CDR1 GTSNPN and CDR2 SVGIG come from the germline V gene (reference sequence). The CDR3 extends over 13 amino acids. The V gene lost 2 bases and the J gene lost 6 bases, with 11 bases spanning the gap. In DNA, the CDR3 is TGTGCCTGGAGTCCAACTACGGGTCAGCCCCAGCATTTT. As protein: CAWSPTTGQPQHF.

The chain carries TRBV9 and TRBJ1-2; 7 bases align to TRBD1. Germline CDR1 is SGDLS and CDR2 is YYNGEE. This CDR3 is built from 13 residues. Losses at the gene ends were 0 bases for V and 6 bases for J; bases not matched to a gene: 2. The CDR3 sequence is CASSVGTGDGYTF. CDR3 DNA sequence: TGTGCCAGCAGCGTAGGTACAGGGGATGGCTACACCTTC.

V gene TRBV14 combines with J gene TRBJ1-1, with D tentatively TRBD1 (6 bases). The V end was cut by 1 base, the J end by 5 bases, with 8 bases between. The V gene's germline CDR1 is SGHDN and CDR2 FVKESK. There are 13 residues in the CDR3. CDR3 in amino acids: CASSQGGRTEAFF. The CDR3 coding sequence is TGTGCCAGCAGCCAAGGGGGGCGTACTGAAGCTTTCTTT.

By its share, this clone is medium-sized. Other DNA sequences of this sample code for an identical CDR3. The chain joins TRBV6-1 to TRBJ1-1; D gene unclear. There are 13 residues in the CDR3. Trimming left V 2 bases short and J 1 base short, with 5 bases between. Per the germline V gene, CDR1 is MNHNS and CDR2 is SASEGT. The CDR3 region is CASSEKENTEAFF. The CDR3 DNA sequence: TGTGCCAGCAGTGAAAAGGAGAACACTGAAGCTTTCTTT.

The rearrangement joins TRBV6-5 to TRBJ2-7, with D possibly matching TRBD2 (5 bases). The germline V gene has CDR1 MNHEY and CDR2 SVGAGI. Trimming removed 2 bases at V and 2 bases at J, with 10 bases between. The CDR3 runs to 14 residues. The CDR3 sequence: CASSYGERPYEQYF. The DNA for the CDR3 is TGTGCCAGCAGTTACGGGGAGAGACCCTACGAGCAGTACTTC.

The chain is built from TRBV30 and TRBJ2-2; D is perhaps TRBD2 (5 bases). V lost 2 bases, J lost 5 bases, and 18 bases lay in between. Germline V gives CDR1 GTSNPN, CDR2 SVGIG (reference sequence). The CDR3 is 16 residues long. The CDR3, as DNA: TGTGCCTGGAGTCAGCGGCCCCTTGGAGCGACCGGGGAGCTGTTTTTT. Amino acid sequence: CAWSQRPLGATGELFF. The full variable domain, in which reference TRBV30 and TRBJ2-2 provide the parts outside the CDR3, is SQTIHQWPATLVQPVGSPLSLECTVEGTSNPNLYWYRQAAGRGLQLLFYSVGIGQISSEVPQNLSASRPQDRQFILSSKKLLLSDSGFYLCAWSQRPLGATGELFFGEGSRLTVL.

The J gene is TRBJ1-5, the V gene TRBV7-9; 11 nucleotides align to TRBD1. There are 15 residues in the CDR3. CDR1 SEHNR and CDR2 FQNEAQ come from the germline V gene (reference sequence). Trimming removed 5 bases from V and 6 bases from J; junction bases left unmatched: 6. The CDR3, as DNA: TGTGCCAGCAGCACAGGACAGGGGGCGATTCAGCCCCAGCATTTT. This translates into CASSTGQGAIQPQHF.

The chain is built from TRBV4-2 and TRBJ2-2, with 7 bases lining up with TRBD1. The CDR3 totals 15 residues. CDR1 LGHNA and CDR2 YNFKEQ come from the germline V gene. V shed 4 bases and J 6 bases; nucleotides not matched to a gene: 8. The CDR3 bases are TGTGCCAGCAGCCGAGACAGGGCAGCCTCCGGGGAGCTGTTTTTT. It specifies CASSRDRAASGELFF.

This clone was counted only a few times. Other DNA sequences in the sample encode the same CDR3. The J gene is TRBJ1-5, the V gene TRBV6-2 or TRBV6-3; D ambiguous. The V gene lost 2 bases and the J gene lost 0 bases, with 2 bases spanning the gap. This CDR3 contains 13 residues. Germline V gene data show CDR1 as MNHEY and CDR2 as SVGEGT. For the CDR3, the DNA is TGTGCCAGCAGTTACAATAGCAATCAGCCCCAGCATTTT. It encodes CASSYNSNQPQHF.

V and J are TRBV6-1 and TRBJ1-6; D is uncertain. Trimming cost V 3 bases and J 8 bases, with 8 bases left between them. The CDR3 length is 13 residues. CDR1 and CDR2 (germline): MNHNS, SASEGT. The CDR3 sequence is CASSDLKDSPLHF. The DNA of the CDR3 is TGTGCCAGCAGTGATCTGAAAGATTCACCCCTCCACTTT.

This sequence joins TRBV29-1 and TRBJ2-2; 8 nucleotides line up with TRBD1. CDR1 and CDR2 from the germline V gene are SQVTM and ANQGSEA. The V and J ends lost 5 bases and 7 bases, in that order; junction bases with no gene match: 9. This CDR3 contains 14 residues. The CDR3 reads CSVPGQAVDGELFF. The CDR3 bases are TGCAGCGTTCCGGGACAGGCCGTGGACGGGGAGCTGTTTTTT.

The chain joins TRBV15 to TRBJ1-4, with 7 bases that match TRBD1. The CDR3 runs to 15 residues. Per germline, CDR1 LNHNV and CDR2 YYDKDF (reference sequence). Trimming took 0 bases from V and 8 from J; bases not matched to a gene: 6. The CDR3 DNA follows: TGTGCCACCAGCAGAGATGCAGGGGGTTGGGAAAAACTGTTTTTT. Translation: CATSRDAGGWEKLFF.

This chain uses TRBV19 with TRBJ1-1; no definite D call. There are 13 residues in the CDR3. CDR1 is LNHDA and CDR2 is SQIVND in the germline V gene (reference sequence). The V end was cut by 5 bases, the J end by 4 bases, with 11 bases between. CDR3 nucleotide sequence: TGTGCCAGTAGTCCCCCCCGCGGCACTGAAGCTTTCTTT. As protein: CASSPPRGTEAFF.

CDR3 in DNA: TGTGCCAGCAGCGTAGGACGGCTTGGGCCCCAGCATTTT. Amino acids: CASSVGRLGPQHF. The V and J genes are TRBV9 and TRBJ1-5; D remains ambiguous. Germline V gives CDR1 SGDLS, CDR2 YYNGEE. The CDR3 has 13 residues. V was cut by 0 bases and J by 9 bases, with 10 bases left in between.